This paragraph covers one T cell receptor beta chain sequence. Its target is unknown. A J-beta primer mix and a sample-barcoded 5' primer were used in a second PCR of roughly 6 to 12 cycles. Each CDR3 protein is one row after TCRdb ran MiXCR on the 5' RACE reads. The sample lists roughly 1,100,000 distinct CDR3 sequences; about 25% were seen once. The sample is drawn from a study of blood T cells in healthy people across ages. Study-wide context: Template-switching capture recovered about one barcoded beta molecule per two T cells.

Points from the study as a whole: Long-lived donors carried more naive CD4+ cells and greater diversity than aged donors.

This sample also appeared in a second study, on T cells of mothers and their children. From that paper: In each mother, TCR beta CDR3 reads exceeded 10 million; in each child, they numbered some 2.8 million. Related mother-child pairs shared marginally more repertoire than unrelated pairs, though not significantly.

Specimen: blood. This receptor was identified in a girl aged 2 to 10 in good health.

The CDR3 sequence is CSVEVKQNTEAFF. CDR3 nucleotides: TGCAGCGTTGAAGTAAAACAGAACACTGAAGCTTTCTTT. The chain recombines TRBV29-1 with TRBJ1-1, with D hard to call. The V gene lost 1 base and the J gene lost 1 base, with 7 bases spanning the gap. The CDR3 loop spans 13 amino acids. Per the germline V gene, CDR1 is SQVTM and CDR2 is ANQGSEA. The full variable domain, its missing parts supplied by reference TRBV29-1 and TRBJ1-1, is SAVISQKPSRDICQRGTSLTIQCQVDSQVTMMFWYRQQPGQSLTLIATANQGSEATYESGFVIDKFPISRPNLTFSTLTVSNMSPEDSSIYLCSVEVKQNTEAFFGQGTRLTVV.